The rows below give T cell receptor beta chains drawn from one sample of a study of cytomegalovirus exposure and HLA in healthy donors. The repertoire was sequenced with immunoSEQ multiplex PCR; TCRdb's copy has only in-frame clones and lacks some. Of 110,000 to 150,000 clones in the sample, roughly 70% were seen once. The sample taken for sequencing was PBMCs. Receptors originate from a young man in good health and CMV-seronegative. Both conserved end residues are part of each CDR3. A D gene is named only where the DNA matches it firmly. Rows may omit the clone size; those that give it use once, few, many or a size class.

size | J | D | V | DNA | CDR3
once | TRBJ2-2 | - | TRBV9 | TGTGCCAGCAGCGTAGGGGCAGCGGGCACCGGGGAGCTGTTTTTT | CASSVGAAGTGELFF
- | TRBJ2-7 | TRBD1 | TRBV7-9 | TGTGCCAGCAGCCGCACAGGGGCCCACGAGCAGTACTTC | CASSRTGAHEQYF
- | TRBJ1-1 | TRBD1 | TRBV7-8 | TGTGCCAGCAGCTTGCAAGGGGGCAATACGAACACTGAAGCTTTCTTT | CASSLQGGNTNTEAFF
- | TRBJ2-1 | TRBD1 | TRBV18 | TGTGCCAGCTCAACGCAGACAGGGGGCGCAGGGGTTGAGCAGTTCTTC | CASSTQTGGAGVEQFF
- | TRBJ1-2 | TRBD1 | TRBV28 | TGTGCCAGCAGCCCAGCGGGACAGGGACTTTTAGATGGCTACACCTTC | CASSPAGQGLLDGYTF
- | TRBJ2-3 | - | TRBV7-9 | TGTGCCAGCAGACCATGGAGGGCAGGGGGGACAGATACGCAGTATTTT | CASRPWRAGGTDTQYF
- | TRBJ2-7 | TRBD1 | TRBV28 | TGTGCCAGCAGTTTATGGGGACAGGGTGTCAACGAGCAGTACTTC | CASSLWGQGVNEQYF
- | TRBJ2-1 | TRBD2 | TRBV19 | TGTGCCAGTAGCCACGTAGGTGGTGGCGGGAGGTTTGAGCAGTTCTTC | CASSHVGGGGRFEQFF
- | TRBJ2-2 | - | TRBV11-3 | TGTGCCAGCAGCCCCGGGGGGCGACGCACCGGGGAGCTGTTTTTT | CASSPGGRRTGELFF
- | TRBJ1-1 | - | TRBV9 | TGTGCCAGCAGCCGGGACAACATGAACACTGAAGCTTTCTTT | CASSRDNMNTEAFF
- | TRBJ2-3 | - | TRBV9 | TGTGCCAGCAGCGTATCGGCGGTTCTCACAGATACGCAGTATTTT | CASSVSAVLTDTQYF
- | TRBJ2-7 | TRBD2 | TRBV5-6 | TGTGCCAGCAGCTCCTCGGTGGAGCGGGGGGACTACGAGCAGTACTTC | CASSSSVERGDYEQYF
- | TRBJ1-3 | - | TRBV5-6 | TGTGCCAGCAGCTTTACAGGGTACGGAAACACCATATATTTT | CASSFTGYGNTIYF
- | TRBJ1-2 | - | TRBV28 | TGTGCCAGCACCCCGGAAAGGGGCCCCTATGGCTACACCTTC | CASTPERGPYGYTF
- | TRBJ2-7 | TRBD2 | TRBV15 | TGTGCCACCAGCAGGGGACTAGCGGGTGAGCAGTACTTC | CATSRGLAGEQYF
- | TRBJ2-3 | TRBD2 | TRBV6-6 | TGTGCCAGCAGTTCACAAGCGGGAGCCACAGATACGCAGTATTTT | CASSSQAGATDTQYF
- | TRBJ1-5 | - | TRBV7-9 | TGTGCCAGCAGCCGGGACACTTATCAGCCCCAGCATTTT | CASSRDTYQPQHF
- | TRBJ2-5 | - | TRBV5-1 | TGCGCCAGCAGTAATCAACCGGGCCAAGAGACCCAGTACTTC | CASSNQPGQETQYF
- | TRBJ1-1 | - | TRBV7-2 | TGTGCCAGCAGCTTAGCACAGGGGAACACTGAAGCTTTCTTT | CASSLAQGNTEAFF
- | TRBJ2-3 | - | TRBV6-5 | TGTGCCAGCAGTTACACCAGCGGCACAGATACGCAGTATTTT | CASSYTSGTDTQYF
- | TRBJ2-1 | - | TRBV7-6 | TGTGCCAGCAGCTTAGCTGCGGGCTCCTACAATGAGCAGTTCTTC | CASSLAAGSYNEQFF
- | TRBJ2-5 | TRBD2 | TRBV6-1 | TGTGCCAGCAGTGGAGCAGCGGGGGGGTCTAGGGAGGAGACCCAGTACTTC | CASSGAAGGSREETQYF
- | TRBJ2-7 | - | TRBV14 | TGTGCCAGCAGCCGTACACTGGCCAGGGTAGGCGAGCAGTACTTC | CASSRTLARVGEQYF